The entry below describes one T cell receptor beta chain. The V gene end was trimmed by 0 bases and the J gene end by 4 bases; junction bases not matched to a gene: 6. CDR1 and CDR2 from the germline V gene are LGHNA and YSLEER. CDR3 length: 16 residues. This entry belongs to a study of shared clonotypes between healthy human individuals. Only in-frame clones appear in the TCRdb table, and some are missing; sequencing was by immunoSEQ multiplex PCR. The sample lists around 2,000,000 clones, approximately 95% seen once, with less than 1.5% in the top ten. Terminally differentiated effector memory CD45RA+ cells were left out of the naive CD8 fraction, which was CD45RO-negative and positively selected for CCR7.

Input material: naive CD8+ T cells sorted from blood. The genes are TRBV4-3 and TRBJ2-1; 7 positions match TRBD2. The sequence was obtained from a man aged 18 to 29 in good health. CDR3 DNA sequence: TGCGCCAGCAGCCAAGACCCTAGCGGCGTTTACAATGAGCAGTTCTTC. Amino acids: CASSQDPSGVYNEQFF.